This T cell receptor beta chain was sequenced during a study of identifying expanded T cells in peripheral blood. Study results and caveats: Differentially abundant clones: roughly 1.2 between replicates, about 15 at around 2 weeks, 19 to 20 at four. Variance in clone template counts between roughly two-week samples significantly increased with total template count across all healthy donors.

Turning to this clone: Its specificity is unknown.

This CDR3 has 14 residues. Germline V gene sequence: CDR1 SGDLS, CDR2 YYNGEE. V trimming: 4 bases; J trimming: 7 bases; junction bases outside the gene matches: 6. Method: immunoSEQ multiplex PCR; TCRdb's copy keeps in-frame clones and lacks some. The profile shows approximately 97,000 clones, around 88% of them singletons. The sequenced sample was blood. The V and J genes are TRBV9 and TRBJ1-1, with TRBD1 identical over 11 bases. The sequence was obtained from a person aged 18 to 70 in good health. Here the CDR3 DNA reads TGTGCCAGCAGCTTGGGACAGGGGGAGAGTGAAGCTTTCTTT. Residues: CASSLGQGESEAFF. Looking up the rest from reference TRBV9 and TRBJ1-1 gives the full variable domain: DSGVTQTPKHLITATGQRVTLRCSPRSGDLSVYWYQQSLDQGLQFLIQYYNGEERAKGNILERFSAQQFPDLHSELNLSSLELGDSALYFCASSLGQGESEAFFGQGTRLTVV.